These 17 T cell receptor beta chains came from one sample sequenced in a study of beta chain features in type 1 diabetes. Sequencing targeted expressed TCRB transcripts, as all isolated RNA had been reverse transcribed. Clones were sequenced by immunoSEQ multiplex PCR, and TCRdb holds only the in-frame ones, with some missing. The sample shows hundreds of thousands of clones, 15% to 20% of them seen only once. The material sequenced was naive CD4+ T cells from blood. The receptor set was obtained from a woman younger than 30 in good health.

Ten or more counts support this clone. The genes are TRBV28 and TRBJ2-1; TRBD1 matches at 9 bases. Germline lookup yields CDR1 MDHEN and CDR2 SYDVKM. The CDR3 has 13 amino acids. After removal of 4 bases from V and 16 bases from J, the junction contained 11 bases not matched to a gene. The CDR3 loop reads CASSSQPWDRDFF. CDR3 coding DNA: TGTGCCAGCAGTTCCCAACCGTGGGACAGGGACTTCTTC.

V and J are TRBV28 and TRBJ2-5; TRBD1 matches at 9 bases. The V segment lost 9 bases and the J segment 2 bases; nucleotides outside the gene matches: 4. The CDR3 has 13 amino acids. The germline V gene has CDR1 MDHEN and CDR2 SYDVKM. The DNA of the CDR3 is TGTGCCAGTACCGGGACAGGGCAAGAGACCCAGTACTTC. Protein sequence: CASTGTGQETQYF.

This rearrangement joins TRBV5-1 to TRBJ1-1; a weak D match, TRBD1 (5 bases). Trimming shortened V by 4 bases and J by 1 base, and 14 bases separated the two germline ends. CDR1 SGHRS and CDR2 YFSETQ come from the germline V gene. The CDR3 extends over 15 amino acids. CDR3 residues: CASSPKTAGNTEAFF. The CDR3 nucleotides read TGCGCCAGCAGCCCTAAGACAGCCGGGAACACTGAAGCTTTCTTT.

The chain links TRBV7-2 to TRBJ2-7; D may correspond to TRBD1 or TRBD2 (5 bases each). Trimming took 5 bases from V and 0 from J, leaving 17 bases between them. This CDR3 is 16 amino acids long. Per germline, CDR1 SGHTA and CDR2 FQGNSA. The CDR3 region is CASSGGWQGYSYEQYF. CDR3 DNA sequence: TGTGCCAGCAGCGGAGGTTGGCAGGGTTACTCCTACGAGCAGTACTTC. Using reference TRBV7-2 and TRBJ2-7 for the parts outside the CDR3, the full variable domain is GAGVSQSPSNKVTEKGKDVELRCDPISGHTALYWYRQSLGQGLEFLIYFQGNSAPDKSGLPSDRFSAERTGGSVSTLTIQRTQQEDSAVYLCASSGGWQGYSYEQYFGPGTRLTVT.

The chain combines TRBV7-9 with TRBJ2-1; 9 bases map to TRBD2. The V segment lost 5 bases and the J segment 4 bases; nucleotides outside the gene matches: 12. CDR1 SEHNR and CDR2 FQNEAQ come from the germline V gene (reference sequence). CDR3 length: 17 residues. CDR3 nucleotides: TGTGCCAGCAGCCCCCACCCTATAGCGGGAGTGTACAATGAGCAGTTCTTC. Amino acid sequence: CASSPHPIAGVYNEQFF.

This clone showed up just a few times. Other DNA variants within this sample encode the same CDR3. This chain joins TRBV5-4 and TRBJ2-3, with TRBD2 identical over 7 bases. This CDR3 comprises 15 residues. The germline V gene encodes CDR1 SGHNT and CDR2 YYREEE (reference sequence). The ends lost 2 bases at V and 1 base at J; junction bases unmatched: 4. CDR3 sequence reads: CASSFSGRGTDTQYF. CDR3 sequence (DNA): TGTGCCAGCAGCTTTTCGGGGAGGGGCACAGATACGCAGTATTTT.

This clone was detected only a few times. The J gene is TRBJ1-1, the V gene TRBV27; 8 nucleotides agree with TRBD1. The CDR3 consists of 14 residues. Germline V gives CDR1 MNHEY, CDR2 SMNVEV (reference sequence). With 6 bases clipped from V and 1 base from J, the junction kept 4 bases outside the gene matches. CDR3 bases: TGTGCCAGCAGGAGACAGGGGACGAACACTGAAGCTTTCTTT. Translated: CASRRQGTNTEAFF.

This sequence joins TRBV7-8 and TRBJ2-7; 7 bases are a match to TRBD1. Germline CDR1 is SGHVS and CDR2 is FQNEAQ. The V and J ends lost 2 bases and 2 bases, in that order; junction bases with no gene match: 3. The CDR3 is 14 residues long. The DNA for the CDR3 is TGTGCCAGCAGCTTAACTACAGGGGCCTACGAGCAGTACTTC. Protein product: CASSLTTGAYEQYF.

This clone was observed a handful of times. The rearrangement links TRBV5-4 to TRBJ1-1; possibly TRBD1 for D (6 bases). The CDR3 has 12 residues. With 4 bases removed from V and 4 bases from J, the gap between germline ends came to 8 bases. The germline V gene has CDR1 SGHNT and CDR2 YYREEE (reference sequence). Here the CDR3 DNA reads TGTGCCAGCAGCACAGGGTTCACTGAAGCTTTCTTT. The encoded protein is CASSTGFTEAFF.

V and J are TRBV28 and TRBJ1-3; D is uncertain. Germline loops: CDR1 MDHEN, CDR2 SYDVKM. CDR3 size: 12 residues. V was trimmed by 8 bases and J by 2 bases, leaving 7 bases between them. The DNA of the CDR3 is TGTGCCAGCGCCCGAACTGGAAACACCATATATTTT. Encoded protein: CASARTGNTIYF.

This clone has just a few counts. V gene TRBV7-6 combines with J gene TRBJ2-3; weak D call: TRBD1 (5 bases). The V end was cut by 1 base, the J end by 4 bases, with 6 bases between. The CDR3 loop spans 13 amino acids. CDR1 and CDR2 from the germline V gene are SGHVS and FNYEAQ. The CDR3 bases are TGTGCCAGCAGCTTAGTAGGGGCAGATACGCAGTATTTT. This gives the protein CASSLVGADTQYF.

This sequence joins TRBV7-2 and TRBJ2-3, with D unresolved. V was shortened by 0 bases and J by 2 bases, with 6 bases between the two germline ends. CDR3 length: 14 residues. Germline lookup yields CDR1 SGHTA and CDR2 FQGNSA. CDR3 sequence: CASSLAGITDTQYF. In nucleotides, the CDR3 is TGTGCCAGCAGCTTAGCGGGCATCACAGATACGCAGTATTTT.

In its sample, this clone was seen a few times. The chain recombines TRBV5-1 with TRBJ2-7; 12 nucleotides agree with TRBD1. CDR1 is SGHRS and CDR2 is YFSETQ in the germline V gene. This CDR3 comprises 15 residues. Trimming at V came to 4 bases and at J to 7 bases, leaving 9 bases not matched to a gene. Written as DNA, the CDR3 is TGCGCCAGCAGCCCCCGGGACAGGGGGCCAGGTGAGCAGTACTTC. This codes for CASSPRDRGPGEQYF.

This sequence joins TRBV4-1 and TRBJ2-1; TRBD2 aligns across 8 bases. The V and J ends lost 3 bases and 2 bases, in that order; junction bases with no gene match: 12. Germline V gives CDR1 MGHRA, CDR2 YSYEKL. The CDR3 runs 18 residues. The CDR3 here is CASSQGLAGRGPYNEQFF. The CDR3 nucleotides read TGCGCCAGCAGCCAGGGTTTAGCGGGAAGGGGACCCTACAATGAGCAGTTCTTC.

This chain links TRBV7-9 with TRBJ1-2; 10 bases align to TRBD1. Germline values: CDR1 SEHNR, CDR2 FQNEAQ (reference sequence). J lost 3 bases, V lost 4 bases, and 11 bases had no gene match. The CDR3 totals 17 residues. This CDR3 reads CASSSISGQGDYYGYTF. The CDR3 DNA follows: TGTGCCAGCAGCTCAATATCTGGACAGGGGGATTACTATGGCTACACCTTC.

The chain employs TRBV6-6 and TRBJ1-1; D is possibly TRBD1 (5 bases). The length of the CDR3 is 13 residues. Trimming shortened V by 10 bases and J by 5 bases, and 17 bases separated the two germline ends. Germline CDR1 is MNHNY and CDR2 is SVGAGI (reference sequence). CDR3 nucleotides: TGTGCCACCTTACTTCTCCGGGGGACTGAAGCTTTCTTT. It is translated as CATLLLRGTEAFF.

This clone was detected only a few times. V usage is TRBV5-1 and J usage is TRBJ2-2; D remains ambiguous. Trimming removed 2 bases from V and 6 bases from J, with 14 bases in between. CDR1 is SGHRS and CDR2 is YFSETQ in the germline V gene. The CDR3 loop spans 15 amino acids. CDR3 in amino acids: CASSFVRSPPGELFF. CDR3 nucleotide sequence: TGCGCCAGCAGCTTTGTCAGGTCACCCCCCGGGGAGCTGTTTTTT.